The 7 T cell receptor beta chains presented below share a single source sample, sequenced in a study of CD8 T cells in Susac syndrome. An input of roughly 0.5 to 1 ug of RNA was subjected to reverse transcription using random hexamers. TCRdb reprocessed the immunoSEQ multiplex PCR reads via MiXCR and lists one record per CDR3 protein. The sample lists approximately 230,000 distinct CDR3 sequences; approximately 92% were seen once. Sequencing was carried out using CD4+ T cells from PBMCs. The receptor source for this set is a human donor with multiple sclerosis.

This chain uses TRBV6-1 with TRBJ2-2; 10 bases are a match to TRBD2. The germline V gene has CDR1 MNHNS and CDR2 SASEGT. With 5 bases clipped from V and 8 bases from J, the junction kept 17 bases outside the gene matches. The CDR3 length is 18 residues. CDR3 in DNA: TGTGCCAGCAGTCCCAAACCCAGCGGGAGGGTACCCTCGGGGGAGCTGTTTTTT. Protein product: CASSPKPSGRVPSGELFF.

Only a few counts were recorded for this clonotype. V usage is TRBV6-7 and J usage is TRBJ2-2; D unresolved. TRBV6-7 is flagged as an ORF with uncertain function. This CDR3 is built from 12 residues. The ends were cut back, 4 bases at V and 5 bases at J, with 5 bases in the middle. The CDR3 sequence: CASSSGTGELFF. For the CDR3, the DNA is TGTGCCAGCAGTTCCGGTACCGGGGAGCTGTTTTTT.

The chain employs TRBV5-1 and TRBJ2-3, with 8 bases that match TRBD2. Germline trimming cut 1 base from V and 6 bases from J; bases unmatched to any gene: 7. Germline V gene data show CDR1 as SGHRS and CDR2 as YFSETQ. The CDR3 runs 15 residues. Here the CDR3 DNA reads TGCGCCAGCAGCTTGACCGGGAGGGCCATCGATACGCAGTATTTT. Protein product: CASSLTGRAIDTQYF.

The chain couples TRBV3-1 to TRBJ1-2; D uncertain. The germline CDR1 and CDR2 sequences are LGHDT and YNNKEL (reference sequence). The V and J ends lost 3 bases and 3 bases respectively, with 11 bases between them. The CDR3 runs to 14 residues. The CDR3 DNA sequence: TGTGCCAGCAGCCACAGAGCCAGTGACTATGGCTACACCTTC. Its protein product is CASSHRASDYGYTF.

The chain carries TRBV12-3 or TRBV12-4 and TRBJ1-5; 8 bases fit TRBD1. With 4 bases clipped from V and 3 bases from J, the junction kept 5 bases outside the gene matches. This CDR3 spans 15 amino acids. CDR3 coding DNA: TGTGCCAGCAGTTCCAGGGGGCTGGTCAATCAGCCCCAGCATTTT. Encoded protein: CASSSRGLVNQPQHF.

The CDR3 loop is CASSPGQGGDEKLFF. CDR3 nucleotides: TGCGCCAGCAGTCCCGGACAGGGAGGTGATGAAAAACTGTTTTTT. The V call is TRBV23-1, the J call TRBJ1-4; TRBD1 agrees at 8 bases. TRBV23-1 is annotated as an ORF whose role is uncertain. This CDR3 has 15 residues. J lost 6 bases, V lost 4 bases, and 7 bases had no gene match.

V gene TRBV19 combines with J gene TRBJ2-3; possibly TRBD2 for D (5 bases). The V gene lost 5 bases and the J gene lost 8 bases, with 11 bases spanning the gap. In germline, CDR1 is LNHDA, CDR2 SQIVND (reference sequence). The CDR3 runs 12 residues. CDR3 in DNA: TGTGCCAGTAGTCCTAGCTTAAGTACGCAGTATTTT. This encodes CASSPSLSTQYF. Drawing the rest from reference TRBV19 and TRBJ2-3, the complete variable domain is DGGITQSPKYLFRKEGQNVTLSCEQNLNHDAMYWYRQDPGQGLRLIYYSQIVNDFQKGDIAEGYSVSREKKESFPLTVTSAQKNPTAFYLCASSPSLSTQYFGPGTRLTVL.